The next 7 T cell receptor beta chains were all read from a single sample in a study of T cell changes during pregnancy in multiple sclerosis. This table comes from immunoSEQ multiplex PCR, and its TCRdb copy is limited to in-frame clones, with some not included. Here the sample spans under 100,000 clones, under 95% being singletons. The sample in question was peripheral blood, obtained in the first trimester of pregnancy. The receptors originated from a female donor in good health, enrolled as a control in a pregnancy study.

The chain combines TRBV7-2 with TRBJ2-1, with D maybe TRBD1 (5 bases). The germline CDR1 and CDR2 sequences are SGHTA and FQGNSA. The length of the CDR3 is 15 residues. V gave up 1 base and J gave up 6 bases, with 13 bases separating them. This chain's CDR3 is CASSLEGQVGNEQFF. CDR3 nucleotide sequence: TGTGCCAGCAGCTTAGAGGGGCAGGTAGGCAATGAGCAGTTCTTC.

The genes are TRBV4-3 and TRBJ1-6, with D unclear. This CDR3 is built from 16 residues. Germline loops: CDR1 LGHNA, CDR2 YSLEER. Trimming left V 5 bases short and J 6 bases short, with 17 bases between. CDR3 loop: CASSSQRPEVNSPLHF. For the CDR3, the DNA is TGCGCCAGCAGCTCCCAGAGGCCGGAGGTTAATTCACCCCTCCACTTT.

The J gene is TRBJ2-3, the V gene TRBV9; 8 bases agree with TRBD1. The V segment lost 0 bases and the J segment 1 base; nucleotides outside the gene matches: 1. CDR1 is SGDLS and CDR2 is YYNGEE in the germline V gene. The CDR3 is 15 amino acids. The CDR3 reads CASSVGGQGTDTQYF. The CDR3 DNA sequence: TGTGCCAGCAGCGTAGGGGGACAGGGCACAGATACGCAGTATTTT.

The chain combines TRBV4-1 with TRBJ1-5, with TRBD1 as a possible D gene (5 bases). The CDR3 is made up of 17 amino acids. Trimming pared 0 bases from V and 6 bases from J, leaving 18 bases between. Germline-derived CDR1 and CDR2 are MGHRA and YSYEKL. The CDR3 region is CASSQDLAGLTSQPQHF. The CDR3 coding sequence is TGCGCCAGCAGCCAAGATCTCGCAGGGTTGACTTCTCAGCCCCAGCATTTT.

The CDR3 DNA reads as TGTGCCAGCAGCCTCCGGGGGAGCCTTGAGCAGTTCTTC. This codes for CASSLRGSLEQFF. The chain is built from TRBV13 and TRBJ2-1; D may be TRBD2 (6 bases). Germline V CDR1 and CDR2: PRHDT, FYEKMQ (reference sequence). The V end lost 5 bases, the J end lost 9 bases, and 14 bases lay between the germline ends. The CDR3 loop spans 13 amino acids.

The gene calls are TRBV9 and TRBJ1-3; D is uncertain. CDR1 is SGDLS and CDR2 is YYNGEE in the germline V gene. The CDR3 sequence is 14 residues long. V lost 2 bases and J lost 0, with 6 bases in between. As DNA, the CDR3 is TGTGCCAGCAGCGTGGGCAGCTCTGGAAACACCATATATTTT. It encodes CASSVGSSGNTIYF.

The V call is TRBV7-9, the J call TRBJ2-1; the match to TRBD2 covers 9 bases. The J segment lost 1 base and the V segment lost 5 bases, leaving 3 bases of the junction unmatched. Germline-derived CDR1 and CDR2 are SEHNR and FQNEAQ (reference sequence). This CDR3 comprises 15 residues. The CDR3 protein is CASSPLAGSYNEQFF. The CDR3 nucleotides read TGTGCCAGCAGCCCGCTAGCGGGGTCCTACAATGAGCAGTTCTTC.